This T cell receptor beta chain was recovered during a study of graft-versus-host responses after intestinal transplantation. The V end was cut by 0 bases, the J end by 4 bases, with 12 bases between. The CDR3 loop spans 15 amino acids. The germline V gene has CDR1 MNHEY and CDR2 SVGAGI. Sequencing used immunoSEQ multiplex PCR; TCRdb keeps in-frame clones, though not all of them. The table records 40,000 or so clones, more than 80% of them present only once. The clonotype was recovered from a human patient who received an intestinal transplant, so some T cells may come from the graft donor. The chain recombines TRBV6-5 with TRBJ2-5, with D possibly being TRBD2 (6 bases). The source material was PBMCs, sampled approximately 100 weeks after intestinal transplantation. The CDR3: CASSYSGLGGETQYF. CDR3 DNA: TGTGCCAGCAGTTACTCTGGGTTGGGGGGAGAGACCCAGTACTTC.